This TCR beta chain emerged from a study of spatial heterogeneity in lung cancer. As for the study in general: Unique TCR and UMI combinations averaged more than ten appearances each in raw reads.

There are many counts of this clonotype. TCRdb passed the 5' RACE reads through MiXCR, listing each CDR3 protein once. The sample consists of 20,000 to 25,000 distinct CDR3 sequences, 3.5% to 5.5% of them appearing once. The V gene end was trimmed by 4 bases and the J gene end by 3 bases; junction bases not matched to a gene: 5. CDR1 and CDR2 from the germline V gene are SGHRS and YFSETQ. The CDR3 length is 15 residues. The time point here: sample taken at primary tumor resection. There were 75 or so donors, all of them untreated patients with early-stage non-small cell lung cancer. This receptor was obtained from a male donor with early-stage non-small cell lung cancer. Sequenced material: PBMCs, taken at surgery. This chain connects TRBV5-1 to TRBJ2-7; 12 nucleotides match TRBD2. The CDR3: CASSVTSGSHYEQYF. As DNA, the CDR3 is TGCGCCAGCAGCGTGACTAGCGGGAGCCACTACGAGCAGTACTTC.